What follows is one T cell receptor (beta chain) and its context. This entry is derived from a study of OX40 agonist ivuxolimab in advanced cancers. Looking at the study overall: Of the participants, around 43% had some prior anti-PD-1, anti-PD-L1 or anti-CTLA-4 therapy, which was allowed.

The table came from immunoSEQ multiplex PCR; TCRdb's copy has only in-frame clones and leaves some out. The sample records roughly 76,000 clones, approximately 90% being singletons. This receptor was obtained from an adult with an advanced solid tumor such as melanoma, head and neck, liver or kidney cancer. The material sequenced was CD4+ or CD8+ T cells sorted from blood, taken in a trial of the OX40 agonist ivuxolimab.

The CDR3 DNA is TGCGCCAGCAGCCAAGATAGCGGGATAATGAACACTGAAGCTTTCTTT. This gives the protein CASSQDSGIMNTEAFF. The chain is built from TRBV4-3 and TRBJ1-1, with D unclear. There are 16 residues in the CDR3. The germline V gene encodes CDR1 LGHNA and CDR2 YSLEER. V lost 0 bases and J lost 0, with 11 bases in between.